These 22 T cell receptor beta chains share one sample of origin, sequenced in a study of T cells in Graves' hyperthyroidism and ophthalmopathy (dated by TCRdb to the late 2010s). Libraries were made using multiplex PCR. The sequencing machine was an Illumina HiSeq 2000. Amplification of TCR beta CDR3 regions was carried out from RNA transcripts. The first round of RT-PCR for the TCR CDR3 was performed with the HTBI primer set and the Qiagen OneStep RT-PCR kit. Through fastp at Q25 and MiXCR, TCRdb rebuilt clones from the public reads, retaining in-frame beta chains. Entries are consolidated by CDR3 protein sequence, retaining the most common genes and DNA. Counted in this sample were 350,000 or so distinct CDR3 sequences; 21% of them appeared once. The ten largest clones add up to around 48% of the sample. The sequenced sample was blood. These receptor sequences come from a woman aged 45 to 65 with Graves' hyperthyroidism.

Details on this clonotype: This could be a read error, since a much larger clone is one nucleotide away. V and J are TRBV12-3 or TRBV12-4 and TRBJ2-7, with a possible D match to TRBD1 (6 bases). This CDR3 has 13 amino acids. The V gene lost 4 bases and the J gene lost 6 bases, with 13 bases spanning the gap. The CDR3 here is CASSSLGAGEQYF. The CDR3 nucleotides are TGTGCCAGCAGTTCACTGGGGGCTGGCGAGCAGTACTTC.

This clonotype was found once. This chain uses TRBV2 with TRBJ2-5; D unresolved. Trimming removed 0 bases at V and 5 bases at J, with 10 bases between. This CDR3 is 14 amino acids long. The germline V gene encodes CDR1 SNHLY and CDR2 FYNNEI. CDR3 coding DNA: TGTGCCAGCAGTGAAGCGCTTCGTGAGGAGACCCAGTACTTC. Translated, it gives CASSEALREETQYF.

The CDR3 loop reads CASSPAGGGRNYEQYF. CDR3 nucleotides: TGCGCCAGCAGCCCTGCGGGAGGCGGGAGAAACTACGAGCAGTACTTC. The rearrangement links TRBV5-1 to TRBJ2-7; 8 nucleotides align to TRBD2. This CDR3 spans 16 amino acids. Germline CDR1 and CDR2: SGHRS and YFSETQ. Losses at the gene ends were 4 bases for V and 3 bases for J; bases not matched to a gene: 12.

The chain couples TRBV2 to TRBJ1-4; D gene uncertain. Per the germline V gene, CDR1 is SNHLY and CDR2 is FYNNEI. CDR3 size: 14 residues. V was shortened by 8 bases and J by 2 bases, with 12 bases between the two germline ends. The CDR3 spells CASGQEMTNEKLFF. Here the CDR3 DNA reads TGTGCCAGCGGGCAGGAAATGACTAATGAAAAACTGTTTTTT.

Written as DNA, the CDR3 is TGTGCCAGCAGTCCGCGACAGGGGCGAGGAGGAAACACCATATATTTT. This gives the protein CASSPRQGRGGNTIYF. V is TRBV12-3 or TRBV12-4 and J is TRBJ1-3; TRBD1 aligns across 8 bases. J was trimmed by 4 bases and V by 5 bases; bases with no gene match: 10. This CDR3 contains 16 residues.

The chain couples TRBV2 to TRBJ1-2, with D unclear. The germline gives CDR1 SNHLY, CDR2 FYNNEI. This CDR3 comprises 13 residues. V was cut by 6 bases and J by 2 bases, with 10 bases left in between. In DNA, the CDR3 is TGTGCCAGCAGCCAGACTGAGAACTATGGCTACACCTTC. Its protein product is CASSQTENYGYTF.

This clonotype came up many times. The rearrangement joins TRBV27 to TRBJ2-3; D tentatively fits TRBD1 or TRBD2 (5 bases each). The CDR3 has 14 residues. Per germline, CDR1 MNHEY and CDR2 SMNVEV (reference sequence). Trimming shortened V by 3 bases and J by 6 bases, and 13 bases separated the two germline ends. CDR3 region: CASSFDIGTDTQYF. In nucleotides, the CDR3 is TGTGCCAGCAGTTTCGATATTGGGACCGATACGCAGTATTTT.

With regard to this clonotype: Relative to the germline gene, one junction end is altered; a read error may explain this. The rearrangement joins TRBV27 to TRBJ2-7, with D unclear. The CDR3 has 11 residues. Germline V CDR1 and CDR2: MNHEY, SMNVEV (reference sequence). The CDR3: CVSSRGYEQYF. The CDR3 coding sequence is TGTGTCAGCAGCCGTGGGTACGAGCAGTACTTC.

This clonotype occurred many times. The chain joins TRBV6-1 to TRBJ1-6; the match to TRBD1 covers 7 bases. Germline assignment: CDR1 MNHNS and CDR2 SASEGT. This CDR3 has 13 residues. J gave up 8 bases and V 11 bases, and 9 bases lay outside the gene matches. The CDR3 reads CAARQGLYSPLHF. Here the CDR3 DNA reads TGTGCCGCCAGACAGGGCCTTTATTCACCCCTCCACTTT.

This clonotype has at least ten counts. V and J are TRBV7-2 and TRBJ2-3, with D unclear. Trimming stripped 1 base from V and 0 bases from J, with 5 bases between. Germline V gene sequence: CDR1 SGHTA, CDR2 FQGNSA. The CDR3 has 14 residues. The CDR3: CASSLGVSTDTQYF. DNA of the CDR3: TGTGCCAGCAGCTTAGGGGTTAGCACAGATACGCAGTATTTT.

This clonotype showed up just once. The chain couples TRBV19 to TRBJ2-6; D is unresolved. The CDR3 is made up of 13 amino acids. V lost 7 bases, J lost 4 bases, and 8 bases lay in between. In germline, CDR1 is LNHDA, CDR2 SQIVND (reference sequence). CDR3 bases: TGTGCCAGTAACCCTAAGGGGGCCAACGTCCTGACTTTC. Its translation: CASNPKGANVLTF.

This clonotype was seen a handful of times. The rearrangement joins TRBV6-1 to TRBJ2-7, with TRBD1 matching over 12 bases. The germline CDR1 and CDR2 sequences are MNHNS and SASEGT. The CDR3 totals 14 residues. V trimming: 7 bases; J trimming: 2 bases; junction bases outside the gene matches: 3. In DNA, the CDR3 is TGTGCCAGCACCGGGACAGGGGGCGCCTACGAGCAGTACTTC. This sequence encodes CASTGTGGAYEQYF.

In its sample, this clonotype was seen many times. V usage is TRBV7-2 and J usage is TRBJ2-7, with D unclear. CDR3 size: 14 residues. Germline V gene lookup returns CDR1 SGHTA and CDR2 FQGNSA. Trimming stripped 4 bases from V and 5 bases from J, with 15 bases between. The CDR3 region is CASSSGWGVHEQYF. DNA of the CDR3: TGTGCCAGCAGCTCCGGTTGGGGTGTCCACGAGCAGTACTTC.

J is TRBJ2-3 and V is TRBV10-3; no reliable D call. CDR3 length: 12 residues. Trimming shortened V by 8 bases and J by 1 base, and 7 bases separated the two germline ends. CDR1 and CDR2 (germline): ENHRY, SYGVKD. The CDR3 DNA sequence: TGTGCCATCTCCCCCGGCACAGATACGCAGTATTTT. This translates into CAISPGTDTQYF.

This clonotype has a count of ten or more. The rearrangement links TRBV6-1 to TRBJ2-7; TRBD1 matches at 7 bases. The CDR3 spans 12 residues. The trim removed 8 bases at V and 2 bases at J, leaving 3 bases unmatched. Germline V gene sequence: CDR1 MNHNS, CDR2 SASEGT. This CDR3 is CASPDRTYEQYF. The CDR3 nucleotides read TGTGCCAGCCCGGACAGGACCTACGAGCAGTACTTC.

The gene calls are TRBV2 and TRBJ1-1; 10 bases are a match to TRBD1. The CDR3 sequence is 15 residues long. Germline lookup yields CDR1 SNHLY and CDR2 FYNNEI. Losses at the gene ends were 5 bases for V and 2 bases for J; bases not matched to a gene: 5. The CDR3 is CASSPGTGDNTEAFF. The CDR3 bases are TGTGCCAGCAGTCCCGGGACAGGGGACAACACTGAAGCTTTCTTT. Complete variable domain (other parts from reference TRBV2 and TRBJ1-1): EPEVTQTPSHQVTQMGQEVILRCVPISNHLYFYWYRQILGQKVEFLVSFYNNEISEKSEIFDDQFSVERPDGSNFTLKIRSTKLEDSAMYFCASSPGTGDNTEAFFGQGTRLTVV.

In its sample, this clonotype was seen a few times. J is TRBJ1-2 and V is TRBV7-9; D ambiguous. The CDR3 runs 12 residues. V lost 2 bases to trimming and J lost 5 bases, with 6 bases between them. CDR1 is SEHNR and CDR2 is FQNEAQ in the germline V gene (reference sequence). The CDR3 DNA reads TGTGCCAGCAGCTTAAATGATTATGGCTACACCTTC. Its protein is CASSLNDYGYTF. Complete variable domain (other parts from reference TRBV7-9 and TRBJ1-2): DTGVSQNPRHKITKRGQNVTFRCDPISEHNRLYWYRQTLGQGPEFLTYFQNEAQLEKSRLLSDRFSAERPKGSFSTLEIQRTEQGDSAMYLCASSLNDYGYTFGSGTRLTVV.

There are many counts of this clonotype. The rearrangement uses TRBV28 and TRBJ1-5; D not certain. The germline V and J ends were trimmed by 8 bases and 3 bases, with 14 bases remaining between them. Germline V gene data show CDR1 as MDHEN and CDR2 as SYDVKM. This CDR3 region has 14 residues. In DNA form, the CDR3 reads TGTGCCAGCCATCTCACTCGGTTCAATCAGCCCCAGCATTTT. It specifies CASHLTRFNQPQHF. Variable domain in full (rest from reference TRBV28 and TRBJ1-5): DVKVTQSSRYLVKRTGEKVFLECVQDMDHENMFWYRQDPGLGLRLIYFSYDVKMKEKGDIPEGYSVSREKKERFSLILESASTNQTSMYLCASHLTRFNQPQHFGDGTRLSIL.

This clonotype was seen at least ten times. The gene calls are TRBV20-1 and TRBJ1-2, with a weak D call TRBD1 (5 bases). Trimming removed 5 bases from V and 1 base from J, with 14 bases in between. This CDR3 has 14 residues. The germline CDR1 and CDR2 sequences are DFQATT and SNEGSKA (reference sequence). CDR3 coding DNA: TGCAGTGCTGAGATAGGGGAGTTTAACTATGGCTACACCTTC. Translating gives CSAEIGEFNYGYTF.

This clonotype occurred many times. The chain combines TRBV4-1 with TRBJ1-2, with 9 bases matching TRBD1. Per the germline V gene, CDR1 is MGHRA and CDR2 is YSYEKL. CDR3 length equals 17 residues. V gave up 1 base and J gave up 1 base; unmatched junction bases: 7. The CDR3 loop reads CASSQGLQGARNYGYTF. CDR3 bases: TGCGCCAGCAGCCAAGGCTTACAGGGGGCGCGTAACTATGGCTACACCTTC.

The genes are TRBV6-1 and TRBJ2-1; TRBD1 aligns across 11 bases. The CDR3 length is 14 residues. The V and J ends lost 6 bases and 7 bases, in that order; junction bases with no gene match: 5. Germline V lookup: CDR1 MNHNS, CDR2 SASEGT. The chain's CDR3 is CASSRDRGSNEQFF. The CDR3 nucleotides are TGTGCCAGCAGCCGGGACAGGGGGTCGAATGAGCAGTTCTTC.

This clonotype was picked up many times. J is TRBJ2-1 and V is TRBV2, with TRBD2 identical over 10 bases. V shed 5 bases, J shed 3 bases, and the junction held 4 bases outside the gene matches. The CDR3 runs to 15 residues. Germline CDR1 SNHLY, CDR2 FYNNEI. The CDR3 is CASSPSGSFYNEQFF. As DNA, the CDR3 is TGTGCCAGCAGTCCTAGCGGGAGTTTCTACAATGAGCAGTTCTTC.